This T cell receptor beta chain was captured in a study of cytomegalovirus exposure and HLA in healthy donors. Study-wide findings and caveats: Productive status was seen about 90% or about 30% of the time for most TCR beta V segments in an earlier analysis. Roughly uniform depth of sequencing across donors was assumed in presence/absence analyses. For TCR beta chains, V- and J-gene trimming was later linked to a missense DCLRE1C variant.

In this sample, this clone turned up a few times. Its antigen remains unidentified. This sample also contains other DNA sequences that code for the same CDR3. The PCR contained 60 Vbeta and 13 Jbeta primers. Profiled with immunoSEQ multiplex PCR; TCRdb holds only in-frame clones, not every one. Among roughly 140,000 clones listed, approximately 70% were seen once. V lost 1 base and J 1 base, leaving 5 bases between the germline ends. Germline CDR1 SGHRS, CDR2 YFSETQ. The CDR3 consists of 13 residues. The sequencing input was PBMCs. This TCR was sampled from a woman aged 30 to 39 in good health and CMV-seronegative. This chain links TRBV5-1 with TRBJ2-5; no clear D gene. Here the CDR3 reads CASSLTVQETQYF. The CDR3 DNA follows: TGCGCCAGCAGCTTGACTGTCCAAGAGACCCAGTACTTC. The variable domain in full, with the rest retrieved from reference TRBV5-1 and TRBJ2-5, is KAGVTQTPRYLIKTRGQQVTLSCSPISGHRSVSWYQQTPGQGLQFLFEYFSETQRNKGNFPGRFSGRQFSNSRSEMNVSTLELGDSALYLCASSLTVQETQYFGPGTRLLVL.